The rows below give T cell receptor beta chains drawn from one sample of a study of blood T cell repertoires in COVID-19. Clones were sequenced by immunoSEQ multiplex PCR, and TCRdb holds only the in-frame ones, with some missing. The table includes 210,000 or so clones, about three quarters detected once. The sequenced sample consisted of peripheral blood. Source of these receptors: a woman aged 80 or over with active or convalescent COVID-19. The CDR3 runs from the conserved cysteine through the conserved F or W. The D gene is left open where the match is weak. For some rows the clone size is stated as once, few or many, or as a class when expanded; others skip it.

v_call: TRBV18; d_call: .; j_call: TRBJ1-1; clone_size: few; cdr3_aa: CASSPDSSEAFF; cdr3_nt: TGTGCCAGCTCACCAGATAGTAGCGAAGCTTTCTTT
v_call: TRBV7-9; d_call: TRBD2; j_call: TRBJ2-2; clone_size: .; cdr3_aa: CASSLLRGGAGELFF; cdr3_nt: TGTGCCAGCAGCTTACTGCGGGGGGGTGCCGGGGAGCTGTTTTTT
v_call: TRBV4-1; d_call: .; j_call: TRBJ1-2; clone_size: .; cdr3_aa: CASSQVARVYRYTF; cdr3_nt: TGCGCCAGCAGCCAAGTAGCCAGGGTGTATCGCTACACCTTC
v_call: TRBV5-1; d_call: .; j_call: TRBJ2-1; clone_size: .; cdr3_aa: CASSLDSSYNEQFF; cdr3_nt: TGCGCCAGCAGCTTGGACAGTTCCTACAATGAGCAGTTCTTC
v_call: TRBV2; d_call: TRBD2; j_call: TRBJ2-5; clone_size: .; cdr3_aa: CASMGTSGGQETQYF; cdr3_nt: TGTGCCAGCATGGGGACTAGCGGGGGACAAGAGACCCAGTACTTC
v_call: TRBV5-1; d_call: .; j_call: TRBJ2-1; clone_size: .; cdr3_aa: CASSLVQGKDEQFF; cdr3_nt: TGCGCCAGCAGCTTGGTTCAGGGGAAGGATGAGCAGTTCTTC
v_call: TRBV5-1; d_call: .; j_call: TRBJ2-2; clone_size: .; cdr3_aa: CASSFNGGSGELFF; cdr3_nt: TGCGCCAGCAGCTTCAATGGGGGCTCCGGGGAGCTGTTTTTT
v_call: TRBV9; d_call: .; j_call: TRBJ2-2; clone_size: .; cdr3_aa: CASGGVGRTAGELFF; cdr3_nt: TGTGCCAGCGGAGGGGTAGGGCGTACCGCCGGGGAGCTGTTTTTT
v_call: TRBV28; d_call: .; j_call: TRBJ2-7; clone_size: .; cdr3_aa: CASRRDGYEQYF; cdr3_nt: TGTGCCAGCAGGCGGGACGGCTACGAGCAGTACTTC
v_call: TRBV12-3/TRBV12-4; d_call: TRBD1; j_call: TRBJ2-3; clone_size: .; cdr3_aa: CASRGNEGAREYF; cdr3_nt: TGTGCCAGCAGGGGGAACGAGGGGGCGCGCGAATATTTT
v_call: TRBV5-1; d_call: TRBD2; j_call: TRBJ2-5; clone_size: .; cdr3_aa: CASSGGTSGGHTPSQETQYF; cdr3_nt: TGCGCCAGCAGCGGGGGGACTAGCGGGGGCCATACCCCATCCCAAGAGACCCAGTACTTC
v_call: TRBV5-1; d_call: .; j_call: TRBJ1-6; clone_size: .; cdr3_aa: CASSFTAGSPLHF; cdr3_nt: TGCGCCAGCAGCTTCACAGCGGGTTCACCCCTCCACTTT
v_call: TRBV3-1/TRBV3-2; d_call: .; j_call: TRBJ1-1; clone_size: .; cdr3_aa: CASSQAQGSTEAFF; cdr3_nt: TGTGCCAGCAGCCAAGCGCAAGGGAGCACTGAAGCTTTCTTT
v_call: TRBV19; d_call: .; j_call: TRBJ2-1; clone_size: .; cdr3_aa: CASSISQGSYNEQFF; cdr3_nt: TGTGCCAGTAGTATTTCCCAGGGCTCCTACAATGAGCAGTTCTTC
v_call: TRBV5-1; d_call: .; j_call: TRBJ1-4; clone_size: .; cdr3_aa: CASRRETNEKLFF; cdr3_nt: TGCGCCAGCAGACGGGAAACTAATGAAAAACTGTTTTTT
v_call: TRBV3-1/TRBV3-2; d_call: TRBD2; j_call: TRBJ2-5; clone_size: .; cdr3_aa: CASSQRGSGVRETQYF; cdr3_nt: TGTGCCAGCAGCCAACGCGGTAGCGGGGTACGGGAGACCCAGTACTTC
v_call: TRBV5-1; d_call: TRBD1; j_call: TRBJ1-1; clone_size: .; cdr3_aa: CASSLGQGENTEAFF; cdr3_nt: TGCGCCAGCAGTTTAGGACAGGGCGAGAACACTGAAGCTTTCTTT
v_call: TRBV5-6; d_call: .; j_call: TRBJ1-6; clone_size: .; cdr3_aa: CASSLEEGTSPLHF; cdr3_nt: TGTGCCAGCAGCTTGGAGGAGGGTACTTCACCCCTCCACTTT
v_call: TRBV5-4; d_call: .; j_call: TRBJ2-5; clone_size: .; cdr3_aa: CASSPIPGRQETQYF; cdr3_nt: TGTGCCAGCAGCCCCATCCCGGGTCGCCAAGAGACCCAGTACTTC
v_call: TRBV27; d_call: TRBD1; j_call: TRBJ2-5; clone_size: once; cdr3_aa: CASSLDATGEETQYF; cdr3_nt: TGTGCCAGCAGTTTGGACGCTACAGGGGAAGAGACCCAGTACTTC
v_call: TRBV19; d_call: .; j_call: TRBJ2-1; clone_size: .; cdr3_aa: CASSTRSGAAFYNEQFF; cdr3_nt: TGTGCCAGTAGTACACGGTCAGGGGCCGCCTTCTACAATGAGCAGTTCTTC
v_call: TRBV5-8; d_call: .; j_call: TRBJ1-2; clone_size: .; cdr3_aa: CASSPRQELSYGYTF; cdr3_nt: TGTGCCAGCAGCCCCAGACAGGAGCTGAGCTATGGCTACACCTTC
v_call: TRBV29-1; d_call: TRBD2; j_call: TRBJ2-3; clone_size: .; cdr3_aa: CSVARGTSGYSTDTQYF; cdr3_nt: TGCAGCGTGGCGCGCGGGACTAGCGGGTATAGCACAGATACGCAGTATTTT
v_call: TRBV6-6; d_call: TRBD1; j_call: TRBJ2-3; clone_size: few; cdr3_aa: CASSLQQGLLSTDTQYF; cdr3_nt: TGTGCCAGCAGTCTCCAACAGGGGCTTTTGAGCACAGATACGCAGTATTTT
v_call: TRBV6-1; d_call: .; j_call: TRBJ1-6; clone_size: .; cdr3_aa: CASIEYWRRGSPLHF; cdr3_nt: TGTGCCAGCATTGAATATTGGCGGCGGGGTTCACCCCTCCACTTT
v_call: TRBV7-9; d_call: .; j_call: TRBJ2-7; clone_size: .; cdr3_aa: CASSPQTGSFHEQYF; cdr3_nt: TGTGCCAGCAGCCCGCAAACAGGGAGTTTCCACGAGCAGTACTTC
v_call: TRBV4-3; d_call: .; j_call: TRBJ1-2; clone_size: .; cdr3_aa: CASSQDPRRGGAGGYTF; cdr3_nt: TGCGCCAGCAGCCAAGACCCACGAAGGGGGGGGGCTGGAGGCTACACCTTC
v_call: TRBV5-5; d_call: TRBD1; j_call: TRBJ1-1; clone_size: once; cdr3_aa: CASSSLTGKVNTEAFF; cdr3_nt: TGTGCCAGCAGCTCACTGACAGGGAAGGTGAACACTGAAGCTTTCTTT
v_call: TRBV3-1/TRBV3-2; d_call: .; j_call: TRBJ2-1; clone_size: .; cdr3_aa: CASSSPSPLWGYNEQFF; cdr3_nt: TGTGCCAGCAGCTCGCCTAGCCCCCTCTGGGGTTACAATGAGCAGTTCTTC
v_call: TRBV2; d_call: .; j_call: TRBJ2-3; clone_size: .; cdr3_aa: CASTYLRTASTDTQYF; cdr3_nt: TGTGCCAGCACTTACCTAAGGACAGCTAGCACAGATACGCAGTATTTT
v_call: TRBV19; d_call: .; j_call: TRBJ1-2; clone_size: .; cdr3_aa: CASGTTGATSSGYTF; cdr3_nt: TGTGCCAGTGGAACTACTGGGGCCACATCTAGTGGCTACACCTTC
v_call: TRBV5-1; d_call: .; j_call: TRBJ2-7; clone_size: .; cdr3_aa: CASSLAPDRVYEQYF; cdr3_nt: TGCGCCAGCAGCTTGGCCCCTGACAGAGTATACGAGCAGTACTTC
v_call: TRBV4-2; d_call: TRBD2; j_call: TRBJ2-7; clone_size: many; cdr3_aa: CASSKGLRDYEQYF; cdr3_nt: TGTGCCAGCAGCAAGGGACTAAGGGACTACGAGCAGTACTTC
v_call: TRBV7-2; d_call: TRBD1; j_call: TRBJ1-6; clone_size: .; cdr3_aa: CASSLSGTGADSPLHF; cdr3_nt: TGTGCCAGCAGCTTAAGCGGGACAGGGGCGGATTCACCCCTCCACTTT
v_call: TRBV4-2; d_call: TRBD2; j_call: TRBJ2-1; clone_size: .; cdr3_aa: CASRTTGTSDEQFF; cdr3_nt: TGTGCCAGCAGGACTACCGGGACTAGCGATGAGCAGTTCTTC
v_call: TRBV4-2; d_call: .; j_call: TRBJ1-5; clone_size: .; cdr3_aa: CASSQVLGASNQPQHF; cdr3_nt: TGTGCCAGCAGCCAAGTATTGGGGGCAAGCAATCAGCCCCAGCATTTT
v_call: TRBV28; d_call: .; j_call: TRBJ1-1; clone_size: .; cdr3_aa: CASSALLGRGTEAFF; cdr3_nt: TGTGCCAGCAGTGCCCTTTTGGGTCGGGGCACTGAAGCTTTCTTT
v_call: TRBV2; d_call: TRBD2; j_call: TRBJ2-1; clone_size: .; cdr3_aa: CASSGAGGPIDEQFF; cdr3_nt: TGTGCCAGCAGTGGGGCGGGGGGGCCCATCGATGAGCAGTTCTTC
v_call: TRBV19; d_call: TRBD1; j_call: TRBJ1-2; clone_size: once; cdr3_aa: CASSIGTGSGYTF; cdr3_nt: TGTGCCAGTAGTATAGGGACAGGGTCCGGCTACACCTTC
v_call: TRBV28; d_call: .; j_call: TRBJ2-1; clone_size: .; cdr3_aa: CASSPGHAVWDEQFF; cdr3_nt: TGTGCCAGCAGTCCAGGACACGCCGTCTGGGATGAGCAGTTCTTC
v_call: TRBV3-1/TRBV3-2; d_call: .; j_call: TRBJ1-6; clone_size: .; cdr3_aa: CASSRRVLITPLHF; cdr3_nt: TGTGCCAGCAGCCGCCGAGTTCTGATTACACCCCTCCACTTT
v_call: TRBV5-6; d_call: .; j_call: TRBJ2-7; clone_size: .; cdr3_aa: CASSLFVNRVDDYEQYF; cdr3_nt: TGTGCCAGCAGCTTGTTCGTCAACAGGGTTGATGATTACGAGCAGTACTTC
v_call: TRBV29-1; d_call: TRBD2; j_call: TRBJ2-1; clone_size: .; cdr3_aa: CSVATSGEQFF; cdr3_nt: TGCAGCGTTGCAACTAGCGGGGAGCAGTTCTTC
v_call: TRBV30; d_call: .; j_call: TRBJ1-6; clone_size: .; cdr3_aa: CAWRRTGGILNSPLHF; cdr3_nt: TGTGCCTGGAGACGTACGGGGGGGATTTTAAATTCACCCCTCCACTTT
v_call: TRBV7-9; d_call: .; j_call: TRBJ1-4; clone_size: .; cdr3_aa: CASSLISGGNEKLFF; cdr3_nt: TGTGCCAGCAGCTTAATTTCCGGGGGTAATGAAAAACTGTTTTTT
v_call: TRBV29-1; d_call: .; j_call: TRBJ1-5; clone_size: .; cdr3_aa: CSVREYSNQPQHF; cdr3_nt: TGCAGCGTTCGGGAATATAGCAATCAGCCCCAGCATTTT
v_call: TRBV19; d_call: TRBD2; j_call: TRBJ2-1; clone_size: once; cdr3_aa: CASRGGGASIFDDEQFF; cdr3_nt: TGTGCCAGTAGGGGCGGGGGGGCCTCGATATTTGATGATGAGCAGTTCTTC
v_call: TRBV5-4; d_call: TRBD1; j_call: TRBJ2-7; clone_size: .; cdr3_aa: CASSLPGQSSYEQYF; cdr3_nt: TGTGCCAGCAGCTTGCCGGGACAGAGCTCCTACGAGCAGTACTTC
v_call: TRBV19; d_call: .; j_call: TRBJ2-2; clone_size: .; cdr3_aa: CASSMLEPRTGELFF; cdr3_nt: TGTGCCAGTAGTATGCTAGAGCCTCGGACCGGGGAGCTGTTTTTT
v_call: TRBV2; d_call: TRBD1; j_call: TRBJ1-1; clone_size: .; cdr3_aa: CASSEAIFGQGVPSTEAFF; cdr3_nt: TGTGCCAGCAGTGAAGCGATTTTTGGACAGGGGGTTCCTAGTACTGAAGCTTTCTTT
v_call: TRBV6-6; d_call: TRBD1; j_call: TRBJ1-6; clone_size: .; cdr3_aa: CASNPDRVNSPLHF; cdr3_nt: TGTGCCAGCAACCCGGACAGGGTAAATTCACCCCTCCACTTT
v_call: TRBV28; d_call: .; j_call: TRBJ2-2; clone_size: .; cdr3_aa: CASSLGQPNTGELFF; cdr3_nt: TGTGCCAGCAGTCTTGGACAGCCGAACACCGGGGAGCTGTTTTTT
v_call: TRBV29-1; d_call: .; j_call: TRBJ1-1; clone_size: .; cdr3_aa: CSVTDDWSTEAFF; cdr3_nt: TGCAGCGTGACAGACGACTGGAGCACTGAAGCTTTCTTT